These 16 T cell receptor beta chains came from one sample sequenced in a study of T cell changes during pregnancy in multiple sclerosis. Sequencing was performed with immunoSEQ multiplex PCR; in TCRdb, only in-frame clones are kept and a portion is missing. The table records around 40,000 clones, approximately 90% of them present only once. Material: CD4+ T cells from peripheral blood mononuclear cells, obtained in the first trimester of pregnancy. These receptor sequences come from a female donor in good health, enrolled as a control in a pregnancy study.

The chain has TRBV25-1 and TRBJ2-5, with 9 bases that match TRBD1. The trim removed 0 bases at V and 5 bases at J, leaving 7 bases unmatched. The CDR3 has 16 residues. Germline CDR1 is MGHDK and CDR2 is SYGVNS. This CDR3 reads CASSEYLGTGRETQYF. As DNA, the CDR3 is TGTGCCAGCAGTGAATATTTGGGGACAGGGCGGGAGACCCAGTACTTC.

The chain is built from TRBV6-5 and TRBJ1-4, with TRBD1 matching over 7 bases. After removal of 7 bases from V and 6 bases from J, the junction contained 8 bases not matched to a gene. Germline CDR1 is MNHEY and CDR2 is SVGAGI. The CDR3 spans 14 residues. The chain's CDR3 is CASKSPGQYEKLFF. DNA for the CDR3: TGTGCCAGCAAGAGCCCGGGACAGTATGAAAAACTGTTTTTT.

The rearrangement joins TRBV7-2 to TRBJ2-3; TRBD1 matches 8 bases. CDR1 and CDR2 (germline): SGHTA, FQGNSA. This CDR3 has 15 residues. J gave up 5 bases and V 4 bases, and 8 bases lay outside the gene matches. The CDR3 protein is CASSSDRVFVDTQYF. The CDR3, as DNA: TGTGCCAGCAGCTCGGACAGGGTTTTTGTAGATACGCAGTATTTT.

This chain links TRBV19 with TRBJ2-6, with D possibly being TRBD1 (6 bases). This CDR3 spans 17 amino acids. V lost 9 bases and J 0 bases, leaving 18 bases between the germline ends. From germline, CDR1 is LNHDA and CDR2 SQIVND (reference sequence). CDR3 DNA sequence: TGTGCCAGCCTTGGGGGCGGAAAGAGCTCTGGGGCCAACGTCCTGACTTTC. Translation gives CASLGGGKSSGANVLTF.

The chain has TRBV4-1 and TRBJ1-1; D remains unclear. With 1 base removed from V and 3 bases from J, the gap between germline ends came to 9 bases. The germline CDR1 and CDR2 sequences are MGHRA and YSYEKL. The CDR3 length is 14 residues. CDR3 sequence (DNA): TGCGCCAGCAGCCAAGTTTTCCCAGACACTGAAGCTTTCTTT. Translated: CASSQVFPDTEAFF.

The CDR3 loop reads CASSPDRSGTGELFF. The CDR3 nucleotides are TGTGCCAGCTCACCGGACAGGTCTGGGACCGGGGAGCTGTTTTTT. The genes are TRBV18 and TRBJ2-2, with 7 bases lining up with TRBD1. The germline V gene has CDR1 KGHSH and CDR2 LQKENI. J was trimmed by 5 bases and V by 3 bases; bases with no gene match: 6. The CDR3 covers 15 residues.

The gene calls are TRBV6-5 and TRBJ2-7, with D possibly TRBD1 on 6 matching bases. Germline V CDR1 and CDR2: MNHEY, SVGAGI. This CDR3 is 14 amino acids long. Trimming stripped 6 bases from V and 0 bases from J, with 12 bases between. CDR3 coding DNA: TGTGCCAGCAGGGCCCGGGACAACTCCTACGAGCAGTACTTC. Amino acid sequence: CASRARDNSYEQYF.

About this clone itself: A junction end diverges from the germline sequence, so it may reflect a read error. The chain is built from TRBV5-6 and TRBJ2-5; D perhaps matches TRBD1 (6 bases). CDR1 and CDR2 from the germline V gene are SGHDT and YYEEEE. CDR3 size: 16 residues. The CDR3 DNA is TGTGCCAGCAGCTTACTTACGGGACAAACGAAAGAAACCCAGTACTTC. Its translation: CASSLLTGQTKETQYF.

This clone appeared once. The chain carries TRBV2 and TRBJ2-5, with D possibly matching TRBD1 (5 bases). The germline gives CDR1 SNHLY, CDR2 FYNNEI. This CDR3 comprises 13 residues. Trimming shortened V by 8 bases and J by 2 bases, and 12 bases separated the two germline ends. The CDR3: CASVVQVQETQYF. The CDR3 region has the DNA TGTGCCAGCGTCGTACAGGTACAAGAGACCCAGTACTTC.

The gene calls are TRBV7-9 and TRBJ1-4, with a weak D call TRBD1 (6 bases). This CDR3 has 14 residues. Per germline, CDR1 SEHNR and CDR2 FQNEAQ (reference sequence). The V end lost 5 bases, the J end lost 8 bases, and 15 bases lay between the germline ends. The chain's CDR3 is CASSRDMGGEKLFF. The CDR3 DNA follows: TGTGCCAGCAGCCGGGACATGGGTGGAGAAAAACTGTTTTTT.

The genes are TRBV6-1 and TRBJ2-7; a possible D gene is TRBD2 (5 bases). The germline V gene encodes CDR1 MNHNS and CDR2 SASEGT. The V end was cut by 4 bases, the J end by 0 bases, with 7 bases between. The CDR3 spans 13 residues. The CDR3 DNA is TGTGCCAGCAGTGTAGGACTCTCCTACGAGCAGTACTTC. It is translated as CASSVGLSYEQYF.

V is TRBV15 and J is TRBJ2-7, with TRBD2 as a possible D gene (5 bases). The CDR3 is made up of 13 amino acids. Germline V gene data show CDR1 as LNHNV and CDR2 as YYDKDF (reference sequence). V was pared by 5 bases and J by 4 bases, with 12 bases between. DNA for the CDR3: TGTGCCACCAGCCTAGCCGGGCAATACGAGCAGTACTTC. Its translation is CATSLAGQYEQYF.

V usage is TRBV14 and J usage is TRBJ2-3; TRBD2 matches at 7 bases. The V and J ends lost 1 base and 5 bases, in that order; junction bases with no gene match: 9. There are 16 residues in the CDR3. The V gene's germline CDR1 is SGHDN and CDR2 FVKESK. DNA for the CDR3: TGTGCCAGCAGCCAAGGTCGGGGAGGGGTTAGAGATACGCAGTATTTT. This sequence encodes CASSQGRGGVRDTQYF.

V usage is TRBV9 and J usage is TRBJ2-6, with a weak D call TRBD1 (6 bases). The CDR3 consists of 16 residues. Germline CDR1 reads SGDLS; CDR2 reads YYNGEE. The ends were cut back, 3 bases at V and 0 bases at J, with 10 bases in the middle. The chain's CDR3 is CASSAVRGSGANVLTF. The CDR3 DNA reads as TGTGCCAGCAGCGCAGTCAGGGGCTCTGGGGCCAACGTCCTGACTTTC.

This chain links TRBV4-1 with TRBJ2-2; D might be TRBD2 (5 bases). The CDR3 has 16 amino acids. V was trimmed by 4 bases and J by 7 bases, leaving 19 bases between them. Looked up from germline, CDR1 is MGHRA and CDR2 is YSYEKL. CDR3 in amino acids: CASSRGSGGVNGELFF. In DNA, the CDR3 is TGCGCCAGCAGCCGAGGGAGCGGTGGGGTTAACGGGGAGCTGTTTTTT.

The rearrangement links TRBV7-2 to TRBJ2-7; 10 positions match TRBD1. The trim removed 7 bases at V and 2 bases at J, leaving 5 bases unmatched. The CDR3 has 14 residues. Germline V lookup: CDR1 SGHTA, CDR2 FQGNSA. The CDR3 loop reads CASTWDRGTYEQYF. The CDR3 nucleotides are TGTGCCAGCACCTGGGACAGGGGAACCTACGAGCAGTACTTC.